This TCR beta chain was profiled in a study of shared clonotypes between healthy human individuals. General study findings and limits: Compared with memory subsets, naive subsets generally had larger estimated richness.

This CDR3 comprises 15 residues. The germline gives CDR1 ENHRY, CDR2 SYGVKD. Trimming took 7 bases from V and 0 from J, leaving 13 bases between them. Remarks on this clone: Its antigen is unknown.

Authors' data handling: Junction-only sequences without quality scores were provided by ImmunoSEQ, so filtering was different. TCRdb keeps only in-frame clones here, not all; method: immunoSEQ multiplex PCR. D and trimming were read from the DNA, whereas the V and J calls and clone size are those reported in that table. The sample lists under 1 million clones; 90% to 95% were seen once. Naive CD8 cells comprised CD45RO-negative, CCR7-positively selected cells, excluding terminally differentiated effector memory CD45RA+ cells. The sample consisted of naive CD8+ T cells sorted from blood. The source is a man aged 30 to 45 in good health. This rearrangement joins TRBV10-3 to TRBJ2-1, with a possible D match to TRBD2 (6 bases). The CDR3 reads CAINSGFGSYNEQFF. Written as DNA, the CDR3 is TGTGCCATCAACAGCGGGTTTGGCTCCTACAATGAGCAGTTCTTC.